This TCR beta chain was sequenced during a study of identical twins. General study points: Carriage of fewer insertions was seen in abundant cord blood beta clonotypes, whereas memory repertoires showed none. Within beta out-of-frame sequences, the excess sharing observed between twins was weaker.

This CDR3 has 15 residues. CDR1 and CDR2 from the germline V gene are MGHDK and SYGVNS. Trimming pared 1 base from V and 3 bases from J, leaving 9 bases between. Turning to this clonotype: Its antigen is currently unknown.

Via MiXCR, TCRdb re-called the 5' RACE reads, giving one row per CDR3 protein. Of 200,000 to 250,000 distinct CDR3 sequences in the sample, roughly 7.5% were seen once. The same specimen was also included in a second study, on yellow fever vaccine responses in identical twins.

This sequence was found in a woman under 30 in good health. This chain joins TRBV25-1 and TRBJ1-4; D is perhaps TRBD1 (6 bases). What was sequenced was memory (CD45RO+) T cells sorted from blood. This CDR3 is CASSESGQSNEKLFF. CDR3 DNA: TGTGCCAGCAGTGAATCTGGACAGTCTAATGAAAAACTGTTTTTT.